The 20 T cell receptor beta chains in this list originate from one sample, sequenced in a study of T-cell memory formation after mild COVID-19 (dated by TCRdb to the early 2020s). The library relied on 5' RACE. Sequencing instrument: Illumina NovaSeq 6000. TCRdb reprocessing: public reads trimmed at Q25 with fastp, clones called with MiXCR, in-frame beta chains kept. One record per CDR3 amino acid sequence lists the most common genes and DNA. For this sample the table gives hundreds of thousands of distinct CDR3 sequences, of which 17% were detected only once. The ten biggest clones cover around 7.8% of the sample. Sequencing was done on a sample of PBMCs or a T cell subset sorted from them (not recorded which). The receptors stem from an adult woman who had mild COVID-19 (a few samples of this study predate the infection). The sample titles of this study are shuffled in the database, so cell type and time point are left out; the donor was told from shared clones.

The gene calls are TRBV29-1 and TRBJ2-1; possibly TRBD1 for D (6 bases). The CDR3 is 13 residues long. The V gene lost 4 bases and the J gene lost 8 bases, with 15 bases spanning the gap. Germline CDR1 SQVTM, CDR2 ANQGSEA. CDR3 in amino acids: CSVVGAPVDEQFF. The DNA of the CDR3 is TGCAGCGTTGTGGGGGCGCCGGTCGATGAGCAGTTCTTC.

This clonotype was detected a few times. The DNA for the CDR3 is TGCGCCAGCAGCGAGGCCCCGGGGCGTGGAAACACCATATATTTT. Its translation is CASSEAPGRGNTIYF. This sequence joins TRBV5-1 and TRBJ1-3, with D tentatively TRBD1 (5 bases). CDR1 and CDR2 from the germline V gene are SGHRS and YFSETQ. The CDR3 covers 15 residues. Trimming left V 4 bases short and J 3 bases short, with 14 bases between.

This clonotype showed up just a few times. The genes are TRBV5-1 and TRBJ2-4, with D possibly TRBD1 on 6 matching bases. V lost 3 bases to trimming and J lost 4 bases, with 23 bases between them. The germline V gene encodes CDR1 SGHRS and CDR2 YFSETQ. This CDR3 is built from 18 residues. CDR3 in amino acids: CASSSTPTGTQGKNIQYF. DNA of the CDR3: TGCGCCAGCAGCTCGACCCCCACCGGGACACAGGGAAAAAACATTCAGTACTTC.

This clonotype was found a few times. The chain couples TRBV7-3 to TRBJ2-1, with D uncertain. With 0 bases removed from V and 9 bases from J, the gap between germline ends came to 9 bases. The germline V gene has CDR1 SGHTA and CDR2 FQGTGA. The CDR3 length is 13 residues. CDR3 in amino acids: CASSLTQFTEQFF. The CDR3 DNA reads as TGTGCCAGCAGCTTAACCCAGTTTACTGAGCAGTTCTTC.

The chain joins TRBV6-5 to TRBJ2-7; 8 positions agree with TRBD1. Germline loops: CDR1 MNHEY, CDR2 SVGAGI. Unmatched junction bases numbered 7, after V lost 5 bases and J lost 4 bases. The CDR3 totals 14 residues. CDR3 sequence reads: CASSIGRGLYEQYF. Here the CDR3 DNA reads TGTGCCAGCAGTATCGGCAGGGGGCTATACGAGCAGTACTTC.

The V gene is TRBV27, the J gene TRBJ2-1, with D perhaps TRBD2 (6 bases). The ends were cut back, 2 bases at V and 13 bases at J, with 18 bases in the middle. Germline loops: CDR1 MNHEY, CDR2 SMNVEV (reference sequence). The CDR3 has 14 residues. CDR3 loop: CASSLNRAGGIQFF. For the CDR3, the DNA is TGTGCCAGCAGTTTAAATCGCGCGGGCGGGATCCAGTTCTTC.

The sample holds a few counts of this clonotype. The V gene is TRBV2, the J gene TRBJ1-2; TRBD1 matches at 9 bases. The CDR3 consists of 14 residues. After removal of 6 bases from V and 6 bases from J, the junction contained 8 bases not matched to a gene. The germline CDR1 and CDR2 sequences are SNHLY and FYNNEI. CDR3 protein: CASRGQGMLDGYTF. CDR3 in DNA: TGTGCCAGCAGAGGACAGGGGATGCTTGATGGCTACACCTTC.

This clonotype has a handful of counts. The chain has TRBV29-1 and TRBJ2-5; weak D call: TRBD2 (6 bases). CDR3 length equals 13 residues. Germline V gives CDR1 SQVTM, CDR2 ANQGSEA. The V end was cut by 7 bases, the J end by 6 bases, with 18 bases between. In DNA form, the CDR3 reads TGCAGCGCCGGAGTGGTTAGCGGTCAGACCCAGTACTTC. It codes for CSAGVVSGQTQYF.

J is TRBJ1-1 and V is TRBV10-3, with a possible D match to TRBD1 (6 bases). V was cut by 6 bases and J by 0 bases, with 14 bases left in between. Germline V gene lookup returns CDR1 ENHRY and CDR2 SYGVKD. The CDR3 spans 15 residues. CDR3 region: CAISPLGGMNTEAFF. The CDR3 DNA sequence: TGTGCCATCAGCCCGCTGGGGGGCATGAACACTGAAGCTTTCTTT.

The CDR3 nucleotides read TGTGCCAGCAGACTGAACACAGATACGCAGTATTTT. Protein: CASRLNTDTQYF. V is TRBV7-9 and J is TRBJ2-3, with D uncertain. V gave up 6 bases and J gave up 2 bases, with 6 bases separating them. The CDR3 spans 12 residues. Germline lookup yields CDR1 SEHNR and CDR2 FQNEAQ (reference sequence).

This clonotype has a handful of counts. The chain carries TRBV29-1 and TRBJ1-1, with D perhaps matching TRBD1 (5 bases). The CDR3 sequence is 12 residues long. Germline CDR1 and CDR2: SQVTM and ANQGSEA. V lost 5 bases to trimming and J lost 3 bases, with 10 bases between them. CDR3 protein: CSVFGGDTEAFF. DNA of the CDR3: TGCAGCGTTTTCGGGGGAGACACTGAAGCTTTCTTT. The full variable domain, its missing parts supplied by reference TRBV29-1 and TRBJ1-1, is SAVISQKPSRDICQRGTSLTIQCQVDSQVTMMFWYRQQPGQSLTLIATANQGSEATYESGFVIDKFPISRPNLTFSTLTVSNMSPEDSSIYLCSVFGGDTEAFFGQGTRLTVV.

In nucleotides, the CDR3 is TGTGCCAGCAGCTCCGGACCCAAGGTTTACTACGAGCAGTACTTC. Translation gives CASSSGPKVYYEQYF. The chain has TRBV7-9 and TRBJ2-7; the D is unclear. The germline V gene encodes CDR1 SEHNR and CDR2 FQNEAQ (reference sequence). The CDR3 runs 15 residues. The ends were cut back, 4 bases at V and 3 bases at J, with 16 bases in the middle.

V gene TRBV5-6 combines with J gene TRBJ2-5, with a possible D match to TRBD2 (5 bases). Germline CDR1 is SGHDT and CDR2 is YYEEEE. V lost 1 base and J 5 bases, leaving 9 bases between the germline ends. This CDR3 contains 13 residues. The CDR3 loop is CASSLPRRETQYF. The CDR3 bases are TGTGCCAGCAGCTTGCCCAGGAGGGAGACCCAGTACTTC.

This clonotype was detected a few times. The chain couples TRBV12-3 or TRBV12-4 to TRBJ1-6; 9 nucleotides agree with TRBD1. Trimming removed 6 bases from V and 5 bases from J; junction bases left unmatched: 5. The CDR3 consists of 15 residues. The CDR3 region is CASRNRQGDNSPLHF. For the CDR3, the DNA is TGTGCCAGCAGAAACAGACAGGGGGATAATTCACCCCTCCACTTT.

This clonotype was recorded a few times. This chain connects TRBV25-1 to TRBJ2-6; 10 nucleotides line up with TRBD1. Germline trimming cut 6 bases from V and 2 bases from J; bases unmatched to any gene: 7. Germline loops: CDR1 MGHDK, CDR2 SYGVNS. The CDR3 is 17 residues long. The DNA for the CDR3 is TGTGCCAGCAGGGGGGACAGGGGTTCTCCTGGGGCCAACGTCCTGACTTTC. This translates into CASRGDRGSPGANVLTF.

This clonotype was observed a handful of times. The gene calls are TRBV5-1 and TRBJ2-5; TRBD2 matches 10 bases. CDR3 size: 17 residues. Looked up from germline, CDR1 is SGHRS and CDR2 is YFSETQ. V dropped 3 bases and J dropped 5; count of bases not matched to a gene: 13. The CDR3 reads CASSSGLAAPGGETQYF. CDR3 sequence (DNA): TGCGCCAGCAGCTCCGGACTAGCGGCCCCTGGGGGGGAGACCCAGTACTTC.

This clonotype was counted only a few times. This chain connects TRBV14 to TRBJ2-7, with 11 bases that match TRBD2. Germline CDR1 reads SGHDN; CDR2 reads FVKESK. This CDR3 is built from 16 residues. Germline trimming cut 5 bases from V and 4 bases from J; bases unmatched to any gene: 10. The CDR3 DNA follows: TGTGCCAGCAGCAAAGGAACGACTAGCGGGAAATACGAGCAGTACTTC. Translated, it gives CASSKGTTSGKYEQYF.

In its sample, this clonotype was seen a few times. This chain uses TRBV29-1 with TRBJ1-2, with 8 bases matching TRBD1. Trimming took 5 bases from V and 4 from J; bases not matched to a gene: 3. The CDR3 runs 12 residues. CDR1 SQVTM and CDR2 ANQGSEA come from the germline V gene. Here the CDR3 DNA reads TGCAGCGTTCGACAGGGGATCTATGGCTACACCTTC. Translation: CSVRQGIYGYTF.

This chain uses TRBV29-1 with TRBJ1-2; 9 positions agree with TRBD1. CDR1 is SQVTM and CDR2 is ANQGSEA in the germline V gene. The CDR3 runs to 13 residues. J lost 5 bases, V lost 7 bases, and 8 bases had no gene match. The CDR3: CSANRGLGYGYTF. As DNA, the CDR3 is TGCAGCGCGAACAGGGGGCTAGGGTATGGCTACACCTTC.

This clonotype was observed a few times. The J gene is TRBJ2-6, the V gene TRBV2; 10 nucleotides agree with TRBD1. V was pared by 8 bases and J by 2 bases, with 3 bases of the junction left unmatched. The CDR3 is 15 residues long. Germline V CDR1 and CDR2: SNHLY, FYNNEI. For the CDR3, the DNA is TGTGCCAGCCGGGACAGGGGAACTGGGGCCAACGTCCTGACTTTC. This codes for CASRDRGTGANVLTF. Based on the CDR3 plus reference TRBV2 and TRBJ2-6, the full variable domain is EPEVTQTPSHQVTQMGQEVILRCVPISNHLYFYWYRQILGQKVEFLVSFYNNEISEKSEIFDDQFSVERPDGSNFTLKIRSTKLEDSAMYFCASRDRGTGANVLTFGAGSRLTVL.